These 7 T cell receptor beta chains share one sample of origin, sequenced in a study of T cells in Graves' hyperthyroidism and ophthalmopathy. Amplification of TCR beta CDR3 regions was performed using RNA transcripts as template. With the HTBI primer set, the TCR CDR3 went through a first round of RT-PCR. TCRdb processed the multiplex PCR reads anew with MiXCR; each CDR3 protein has one entry. The table lists under 600,000 distinct CDR3 sequences, roughly a sixth of them singletons. The sequenced sample was blood. These receptors originate from a woman aged 40 to 50 with Graves' ophthalmopathy.

The chain employs TRBV20-1 and TRBJ1-4; the D is unclear. CDR3 length: 12 residues. Between the trimmed V and J ends, which lost 8 bases and 7 bases, there was a span of 14 bases. The V gene's germline CDR1 is DFQATT and CDR2 SNEGSKA (reference sequence). The CDR3 spells CSPSPAGEKLFF. The DNA for the CDR3 is TGCAGTCCCTCTCCGGCAGGTGAAAAACTGTTTTTT.

Many counts were recorded for this clonotype. The chain couples TRBV28 to TRBJ2-3, with D perhaps matching TRBD2 (5 bases). Deletions cut 0 bases from V and 4 bases from J, with 17 bases between. CDR3 length: 17 residues. Per the germline V gene, CDR1 is MDHEN and CDR2 is SYDVKM. The CDR3: CASSLWARPDGADTQYF. The CDR3, as DNA: TGTGCCAGCAGTTTATGGGCCAGGCCTGACGGGGCAGATACGCAGTATTTT.

In this sample, this clonotype turned up many times. This sequence joins TRBV7-6 and TRBJ2-7, with D unclear. Trimming left V 5 bases short and J 2 bases short, with 10 bases between. The length of the CDR3 is 13 residues. Germline values: CDR1 SGHVS, CDR2 FNYEAQ. The CDR3 sequence: CASSPAGTYEQYF. Here the CDR3 DNA reads TGTGCCAGCAGCCCCGCAGGAACCTACGAGCAGTACTTC.

This clonotype has a handful of counts. This chain joins TRBV28 and TRBJ2-5; D may be TRBD2 (6 bases). CDR3 length: 15 amino acids. Trimming took off 8 bases at V and 5 bases at J, with 21 bases between the two ends. Germline-derived CDR1 and CDR2 are MDHEN and SYDVKM. CDR3 in DNA: TGTGCCAGCGGACAATGGAGGGGAAGATTTGAGACCCAGTACTTC. It encodes CASGQWRGRFETQYF.

This clonotype was seen a handful of times. The CDR3 region has the DNA TGTGCCAGCAGCGCAGACAGGGTGGTCACCGGGGAGCTGTTTTTT. Protein sequence: CASSADRVVTGELFF. This sequence joins TRBV7-8 and TRBJ2-2; 7 bases are a match to TRBD1. Germline trimming cut 5 bases from V and 4 bases from J; bases unmatched to any gene: 7. This CDR3 comprises 15 residues. Germline V lookup: CDR1 SGHVS, CDR2 FQNEAQ. Variable domain in full (rest from reference TRBV7-8 and TRBJ2-2): GAGVSQSPRYKVAKRGQDVALRCDPISGHVSLFWYQQALGQGPEFLTYFQNEAQLDKSGLPSDRFFAERPEGSVSTLKIQRTQQEDSAVYLCASSADRVVTGELFFGEGSRLTVL.

The gene calls are TRBV15 and TRBJ2-7; D is perhaps TRBD2 (6 bases). V gave up 0 bases and J gave up 5 bases, with 23 bases separating them. The CDR3 has 18 amino acids. The V gene's germline CDR1 is LNHNV and CDR2 YYDKDF (reference sequence). In DNA, the CDR3 is TGTGCCACCAGCAGAGATTGGGGATCAGGGACTTTGAGGGACGAGCAGTACTTC. Its translation: CATSRDWGSGTLRDEQYF.

This clonotype came up many times. The chain couples TRBV29-1 to TRBJ2-3, with TRBD2 identical over 10 bases. The CDR3 totals 14 residues. Trimming took 4 bases from V and 2 from J; bases not matched to a gene: 3. Germline V CDR1 and CDR2: SQVTM, ANQGSEA. The DNA for the CDR3 is TGCAGCGTTGCACTAGCGGGACTCACAGATACGCAGTATTTT. This translates into CSVALAGLTDTQYF.